The clone carrying this T cell receptor beta chain has just a few counts. V shed 3 bases and J shed 7 bases, with 12 bases lying between them. This CDR3 has 13 residues. CDR1 MDHEN and CDR2 SYDVKM come from the germline V gene. The data stem from a study of T-cell reconstitution after alpha-beta-depleted transplantation in children. TCRbeta library construction was performed incorporating unique molecular identifiers. TCRdb called the PCR reads again in MiXCR, with one record for every CDR3 protein. The repertoire holds about 360,000 distinct CDR3 sequences, with approximately 12% as singletons. The rearrangement uses TRBV28 and TRBJ1-1; D uncertain. This specimen consisted of PBMCs, obtained from the stem cell graft. This receptor was taken from a human donor who donated a stem cell graft to a child with Fanconi anemia. Written as DNA, the CDR3 is TGTGCCAGCAGTTTCCGGGAATCCGGTGAAGCTTTCTTT. It translates to CASSFRESGEAFF.